This entry concerns a single T cell receptor beta chain. Germline CDR1 reads LGHNA; CDR2 reads YSLEER. The CDR3 covers 15 residues. V was cut by 4 bases and J by 1 base, with 13 bases left in between. TCRdb's copy holds only in-frame clones and misses some; the assay was immunoSEQ multiplex PCR. The data hold some 31,000 clones, with roughly nine tenths observed a single time. The sample comes from a study of T cell changes during pregnancy in multiple sclerosis. Here the sequenced sample was CD4+ T cells from peripheral blood mononuclear cells, taken in the second trimester of pregnancy. The TCR was taken from a female donor in good health, enrolled as a control in a pregnancy study. This chain links TRBV4-3 with TRBJ1-1, with a tentative D call TRBD1 (5 bases). CDR3 sequence: CASSPDSSRNTEAFF. CDR3 nucleotides: TGCGCCAGCAGCCCCGACAGCTCCAGGAACACTGAAGCTTTCTTT.